The clone carrying this T cell receptor beta chain was observed many times. The CDR3 has 17 amino acids. Trimming stripped 0 bases from V and 4 bases from J, with 15 bases between. CDR1 and CDR2 (germline): PRHDT, FYEKMQ (reference sequence). The source of the sample is a study of response to subunit inactivated influenza vaccine. Each CDR3 protein is one row after TCRdb ran MiXCR on the RT-PCR reads. The table includes about 620,000 distinct CDR3 sequences, approximately 10% detected once. The sample was also reused in another study, on T cells expressing NK-cell markers. According to that study: The authors generated TCR beta cDNA through 5'RACE template switching with UMIs. NKG2C+ dominant clonotypes from several donors made up roughly 1.0-7.0% of CD8+ T cells. In a few donors, these clonotypes also led the CD3+CD56-NKG2C+ fraction.

The rearrangement joins TRBV13 to TRBJ2-2, with D tentatively TRBD2 (5 bases). The origin of this receptor is a man in his fifties who received an inactivated influenza vaccine. This specimen consisted of PBMCs from blood, obtained on the day of vaccination. Here the CDR3 reads CASSLGGGPRSTGELFF. The CDR3 DNA sequence: TGTGCCAGCAGCTTAGGAGGCGGGCCGCGCAGCACCGGGGAGCTGTTTTTT.